This T cell receptor beta chain was captured in a study of cytomegalovirus exposure and HLA in healthy donors. V shed 2 bases and J shed 4 bases, with 12 bases lying between them. CDR1 and CDR2 from the germline V gene are MNHEY and SMNVEV (reference sequence). The length of the CDR3 is 14 residues. Findings and caveats of the study: When analyzed later, the rates of TCR association showed variation by HLA locus, with DRB1 the most and HLA-C the fewest.

With respect to this clone: Its antigen is unidentified.

The PCR used 60 Vbeta and 13 Jbeta primers. TCRdb keeps only in-frame clones here, not all; method: immunoSEQ multiplex PCR. With fewer than 250,000 clones in the sample, the ten largest clones hold roughly 0.89%. The genes are TRBV27 and TRBJ2-7, with D possibly TRBD2 on 6 matching bases. This sequence was found in a woman in her thirties in good health and CMV-seropositive. The sequenced sample consisted of PBMCs. The CDR3 loop is CASSLGVGGYEQYF. The CDR3 DNA follows: TGTGCCAGCAGTTTAGGGGTCGGGGGTTACGAGCAGTACTTC.